Listed below are T cell receptor beta chains from one sample, sequenced in a study of cytomegalovirus exposure and HLA in healthy donors. The repertoire was sequenced with immunoSEQ multiplex PCR; TCRdb's copy has only in-frame clones and lacks some. The sample lists around 120,000 clones; around 74% were seen once. The sequencing sample was made of PBMCs. Receptor source: a man aged 60-69 years in good health and CMV-seropositive. CDR3s include the opening cysteine and the closing phenylalanine or tryptophan. D genes are given only for firm matches. Expanded clones get a size class; other rows say once, few or many, or leave the size out.

j_gene | v_gene | d_gene | abundance | CDR3aa | CDR3nt
TRBJ2-3 | TRBV19 | . | . | CASSDRVLKYTQYF | TGTGCCAGTAGTGACCGGGTCCTGAAATATACGCAGTATTTT
TRBJ1-3 | TRBV30 | TRBD1 | few | CAWAGGMGNTIYF | TGTGCCTGGGCAGGGGGTATGGGTAACACCATATATTTT
TRBJ1-6 | TRBV5-1 | . | . | CASSEAGESPLHF | TGCGCCAGCAGCGAGGCGGGGGAGTCACCCCTCCACTTT
TRBJ2-7 | TRBV9 | . | . | CASSVGGTYEQYF | TGTGCCAGCAGCGTAGGGGGCACCTACGAGCAGTACTTC
TRBJ2-1 | TRBV6-6 | . | . | CASRRTDDNEQFF | TGTGCCAGCAGGAGGACAGACGACAATGAGCAGTTCTTC
TRBJ1-5 | TRBV7-9 | TRBD1 | . | CASSTTGEAGQPQHF | TGTGCCAGCAGCACGACAGGGGAAGCGGGTCAGCCCCAGCATTTT
TRBJ2-7 | TRBV10-3 | TRBD1 | . | CAIRAVGQGRYEQYF | TGTGCCATCAGGGCTGTAGGACAGGGTCGGTACGAGCAGTACTTC
TRBJ2-3 | TRBV19 | TRBD2 | . | CASSRSGGTGTQYF | TGTGCCAGTAGTAGGTCGGGAGGAACAGGTACGCAGTATTTT
TRBJ2-5 | TRBV10-1 | . | . | CASSENSEETQYF | TGCGCCAGCAGTGAAAACAGTGAAGAGACCCAGTACTTC
TRBJ1-1 | TRBV28 | TRBD1 | . | CASSSPGGTEAFF | TGTGCCAGCAGTAGTCCAGGGGGCACTGAAGCTTTCTTT
TRBJ1-3 | TRBV6-1 | . | few | CASSEAGGSGNTIYF | TGTGCCAGCAGTGAAGCAGGAGGTTCTGGAAACACCATATATTTT
TRBJ2-6 | TRBV7-9 | . | . | CASSLAPGSGANVLTF | TGTGCCAGCAGCTTAGCCCCCGGGTCTGGGGCCAACGTCCTGACTTTC
TRBJ1-4 | TRBV5-8 | TRBD1 | . | CASRLQGAPANEKLFF | TGTGCCAGCAGGTTACAGGGGGCGCCGGCTAATGAAAAACTGTTTTTT
TRBJ2-1 | TRBV6-5 | TRBD2 | . | CASSYSGLENEQFF | TGTGCCAGCAGTTACTCGGGACTAGAAAATGAGCAGTTCTTC
TRBJ2-1 | TRBV5-1 | . | . | CASRPKLYNEQFF | TGCGCCAGCAGGCCGAAGCTCTACAATGAGCAGTTCTTC
TRBJ2-1 | TRBV27 | . | . | CASSLIGLTNNEQFF | TGTGCCAGCAGTTTAATCGGACTGACGAACAATGAGCAGTTCTTC
TRBJ2-1 | TRBV5-1 | . | . | CASSVEGSGWNEQFF | TGCGCCAGCAGCGTGGAGGGGTCAGGGTGGAATGAGCAGTTCTTC
TRBJ1-2 | TRBV7-9 | TRBD1 | . | CASSLGQGVNYGYTF | TGTGCCAGCAGCTTAGGACAGGGGGTCAACTATGGCTACACCTTC
TRBJ2-3 | TRBV5-1 | TRBD2 | . | CASSNGLAGTDTQYF | TGCGCCAGCAGCAACGGACTAGCGGGCACAGATACGCAGTATTTT
TRBJ1-5 | TRBV6-1 | TRBD1 | . | CASNRGGPGQPQHF | TGTGCCAGCAACCGAGGGGGCCCGGGACAGCCCCAGCATTTT
TRBJ1-5 | TRBV19 | . | few | CASSIMQAYSNQPQHF | TGTGCCAGTAGTATAATGCAGGCGTATAGCAATCAGCCCCAGCATTTT
TRBJ1-1 | TRBV11-2 | TRBD1 | . | CAVEGQGFTEAFF | TGTGCCGTCGAAGGACAGGGGTTCACTGAAGCTTTCTTT
TRBJ2-7 | TRBV4-2 | TRBD2 | . | CASSQGASGGLYEQYF | TGTGCCAGCAGCCAAGGAGCTAGCGGGGGGCTCTACGAGCAGTACTTC
TRBJ1-1 | TRBV6-6 | . | once | CASSSPGETEAFF | TGTGCCAGCAGTTCCCCAGGGGAAACTGAAGCTTTCTTT
TRBJ2-3 | TRBV7-6 | . | . | CASSPMEGRVSTDTQYF | TGTGCCAGCAGCCCTATGGAGGGCAGGGTTAGCACAGATACGCAGTATTTT
TRBJ1-1 | TRBV27 | . | . | CASSFRDTPAFF | TGTGCCAGCAGTTTCCGGGACACTCCAGCTTTCTTT
TRBJ2-5 | TRBV5-4 | . | . | CASSHSDEETQYF | TGTGCCAGCAGCCACAGTGATGAAGAGACCCAGTACTTC
TRBJ2-3 | TRBV30 | TRBD1 | . | CAWSPRGDRAQYF | TGTGCCTGGAGCCCTAGAGGGGACAGAGCGCAGTATTTT
TRBJ2-5 | TRBV10-1 | TRBD1 | . | CASQQGVGETQYF | TGCGCCAGCCAACAGGGGGTGGGGGAGACCCAGTACTTC
TRBJ1-2 | TRBV6-1 | . | . | CASMYSNYGYTF | TGTGCCAGCATGTACAGCAACTATGGCTACACCTTC
TRBJ1-1 | TRBV4-1 | . | . | CASSQGWGGTEAFF | TGCGCCAGCAGCCAAGGTTGGGGGGGTACTGAAGCTTTCTTT
TRBJ1-4 | TRBV7-9 | TRBD1 | . | CASSPQGTSEKLFF | TGTGCCAGCAGCCCACAGGGGACAAGTGAAAAACTGTTTTTT